This entry is about one T cell receptor beta chain. The PCR contained 60 Vbeta and 13 Jbeta primers. Libraries were prepared by immunoSEQ multiplex PCR; TCRdb keeps only in-frame clonotypes and omits some of them. Of about 180,000 clones in the sample, around 80% were seen once. This specimen belongs to a study of cytomegalovirus exposure and HLA in healthy donors. Sequencing input: PBMCs. This TCR derives from a woman in her thirties or forties in good health and CMV-seronegative.

For the CDR3, the DNA is TGTGCCAGCAGCGTTAGGGCTAGCGGGGACACAGATACGCAGTATTTT. Translated: CASSVRASGDTDTQYF. The chain uses TRBV9 and TRBJ2-3, with 9 bases identical to TRBD2. The CDR3 contains 16 residues. The junction had 6 bases not matched to a gene; V was cut back by 2 bases and J by 2 bases. The germline CDR1 and CDR2 sequences are SGDLS and YYNGEE.